This T cell receptor beta chain came from a study of blood T cells in healthy people across ages. Every donor contributed roughly 10 milliliters of peripheral blood by blood draw. A second about 6 to 12 cycle PCR used barcoded and J-beta primers. TCRdb called the 5' RACE reads again in MiXCR, with one record for every CDR3 protein. Of hundreds of thousands of distinct CDR3 sequences in the sample, about 53% were seen once. CDR1 MDHEN and CDR2 SYDVKM come from the germline V gene. V shed 5 bases and J 8 bases; nucleotides not matched to a gene: 13. The CDR3 has 17 amino acids. This clonotype originated in a man aged 60 to 75 in good health. The rearrangement joins TRBV28 to TRBJ1-6; 9 bases are shared with TRBD1. The specimen was blood. CDR3 sequence reads: CASSRAPGQGVDSPLHF. In DNA, the CDR3 is TGTGCCAGCAGTCGCGCGCCGGGACAGGGAGTTGATTCACCCCTCCACTTT.